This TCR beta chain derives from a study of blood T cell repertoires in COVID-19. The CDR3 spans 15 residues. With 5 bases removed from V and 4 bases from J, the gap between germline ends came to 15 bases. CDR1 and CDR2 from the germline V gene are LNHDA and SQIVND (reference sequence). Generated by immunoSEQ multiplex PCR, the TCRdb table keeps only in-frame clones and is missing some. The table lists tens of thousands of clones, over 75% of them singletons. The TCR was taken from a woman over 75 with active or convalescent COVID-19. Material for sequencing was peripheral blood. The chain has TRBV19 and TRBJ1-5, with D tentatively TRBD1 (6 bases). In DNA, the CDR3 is TGTGCCAGTAGTGCCCGGGGGAGGGGGAATCAGCCCCAGCATTTT. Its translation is CASSARGRGNQPQHF.